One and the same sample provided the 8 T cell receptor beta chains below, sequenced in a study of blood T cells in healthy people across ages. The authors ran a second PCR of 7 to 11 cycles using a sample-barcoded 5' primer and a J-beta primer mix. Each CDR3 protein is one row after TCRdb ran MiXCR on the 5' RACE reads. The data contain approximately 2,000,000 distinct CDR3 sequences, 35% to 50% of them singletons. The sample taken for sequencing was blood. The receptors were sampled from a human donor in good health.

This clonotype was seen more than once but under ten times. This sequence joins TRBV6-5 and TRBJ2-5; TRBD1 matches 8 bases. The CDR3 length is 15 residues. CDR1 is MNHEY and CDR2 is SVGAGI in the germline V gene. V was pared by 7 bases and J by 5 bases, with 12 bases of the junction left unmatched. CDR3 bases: TGTGCCAGCACCCAAACAGGGGGTCGGGGGGAGACCCAGTACTTC. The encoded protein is CASTQTGGRGETQYF.

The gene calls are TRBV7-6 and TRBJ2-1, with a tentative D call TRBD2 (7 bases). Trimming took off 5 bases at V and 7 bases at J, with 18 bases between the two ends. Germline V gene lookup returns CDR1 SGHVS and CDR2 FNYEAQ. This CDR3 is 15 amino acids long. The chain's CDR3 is CASSAGRGARNEQFF. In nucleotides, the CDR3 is TGTGCCAGCAGCGCGGGACGGGGGGCGAGAAATGAGCAGTTCTTC.

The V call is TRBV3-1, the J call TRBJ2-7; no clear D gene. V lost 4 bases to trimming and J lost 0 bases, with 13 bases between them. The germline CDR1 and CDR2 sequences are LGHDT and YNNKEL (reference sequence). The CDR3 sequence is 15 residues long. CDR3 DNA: TGTGCCAGCAGCCCACACCCGACAATCTCCTACGAGCAGTACTTC. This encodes CASSPHPTISYEQYF.

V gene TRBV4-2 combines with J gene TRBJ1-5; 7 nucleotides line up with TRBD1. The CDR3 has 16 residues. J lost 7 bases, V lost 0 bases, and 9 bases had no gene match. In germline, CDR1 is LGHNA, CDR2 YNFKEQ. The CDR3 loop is CASSQDSGGGGQPQHF. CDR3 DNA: TGTGCCAGCAGCCAAGATTCTGGAGGGGGCGGGCAGCCCCAGCATTTT.

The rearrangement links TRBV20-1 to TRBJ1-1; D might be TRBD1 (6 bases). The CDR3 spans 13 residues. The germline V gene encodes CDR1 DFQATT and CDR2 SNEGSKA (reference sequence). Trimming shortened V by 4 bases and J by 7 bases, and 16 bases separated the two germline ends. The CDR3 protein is CSAIGGFVIEAFF. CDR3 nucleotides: TGCAGTGCTATAGGGGGATTTGTGATTGAAGCTTTCTTT.

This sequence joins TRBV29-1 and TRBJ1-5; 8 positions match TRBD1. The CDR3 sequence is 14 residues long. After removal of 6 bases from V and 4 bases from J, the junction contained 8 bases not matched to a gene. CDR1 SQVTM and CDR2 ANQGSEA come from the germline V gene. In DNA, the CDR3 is TGCAGCGTAGGAGGACAGGGCGTTAATCAGCCCCAGCATTTT. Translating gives CSVGGQGVNQPQHF.

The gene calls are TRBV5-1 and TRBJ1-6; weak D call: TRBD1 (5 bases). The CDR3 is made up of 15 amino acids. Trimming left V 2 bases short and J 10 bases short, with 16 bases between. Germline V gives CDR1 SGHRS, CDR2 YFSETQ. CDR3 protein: CASSLRDGADSPLHF. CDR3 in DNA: TGCGCCAGCAGCTTAAGGGACGGGGCGGACTCACCCCTCCACTTT. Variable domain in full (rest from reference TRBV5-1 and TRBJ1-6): KAGVTQTPRYLIKTRGQQVTLSCSPISGHRSVSWYQQTPGQGLQFLFEYFSETQRNKGNFPGRFSGRQFSNSRSEMNVSTLELGDSALYLCASSLRDGADSPLHFGNGTRLTVT.

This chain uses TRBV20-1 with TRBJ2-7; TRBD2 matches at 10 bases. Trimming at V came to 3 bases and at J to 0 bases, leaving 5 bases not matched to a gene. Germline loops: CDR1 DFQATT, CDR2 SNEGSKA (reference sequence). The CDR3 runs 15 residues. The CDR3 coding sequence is TGCAGTGCTAGGATTACTAGCGGGGCCTCCTACGAGCAGTACTTC. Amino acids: CSARITSGASYEQYF.